A selection of T cell receptor beta chains follows, all from one sample in a study of T-cell reconstitution after alpha-beta-depleted transplantation in children. TCRdb independently ran MiXCR on the PCR reads; one entry per CDR3 protein. The sample lists 700,000 or so distinct CDR3 sequences; about an eighth were seen once. Material: PBMCs, obtained before TCRalphabeta/CD19-depleted stem cell transplant. These receptors originate from a girl aged 2-9 years with congenital amegakaryocytic thrombocytopenia, due to receive a stem cell transplant. The CDR3 runs from the conserved cysteine through the conserved F or W. The D gene is left open where the match is weak. Rows may omit the clone size; those that give it use once, few, many or a size class.

>TRBJ2-5|TRBV5-1|few|-
TGCGCCAGCAGCCCAGCAGCTAGTAAGGAGACCCAGTACTTC
CASSPAASKETQYF
>TRBJ2-3|TRBV12-5|-|TRBD1
TGTGCTAGTGTCCTGACGGACAGGGGCACAGATACGCAGTATTTT
CASVLTDRGTDTQYF
>TRBJ2-7|TRBV7-2|-|-
TGTGCCAGCAGCTTTTACGGGTTTTTGGGCTACGAGCAGTACTTC
CASSFYGFLGYEQYF
>TRBJ2-1|TRBV6-1|-|TRBD2
TGTGCCAGCAGTCGGCTAGCGGGAGCGGGCAATGAGCAGTTCTTC
CASSRLAGAGNEQFF
>TRBJ2-1|TRBV7-9|-|TRBD2
TGTGCCAGCAGCTTAGGAGGACTAGCGGTTTCCTACAATGAGCAGTTCTTC
CASSLGGLAVSYNEQFF
>TRBJ1-1|TRBV20-1|many|-
TGCAGTGCCGCTCGGAGTGGAGGGAGGCACACTGAAGCTTTCTTT
CSAARSGGRHTEAFF
>TRBJ2-5|TRBV5-1|many|-
TGCGCCAGCAGCTTGATGGGGGTGTTACAAGAGACCCAGTACTTC
CASSLMGVLQETQYF
>TRBJ1-2|TRBV7-2|many|-
TGTGCCAGCAGCACCTGGAGGGGCAAGGATGGCTACACCTTC
CASSTWRGKDGYTF
>TRBJ2-6|TRBV10-2|few|-
TGCGCCAGCTCGGAGGGTTGGGCTGGGGCCAACGTCCTGACTTTC
CASSEGWAGANVLTF
>TRBJ2-1|TRBV6-1|-|-
TGTGCCAGCAGTGAAGGAGGGGGGCCCCCAAAAAATGAGCAGTTCTTC
CASSEGGGPPKNEQFF
>TRBJ2-7|TRBV20-1|many|TRBD2
TGCAGTGCTAGACTAGCGGGAGTCCCAAAGCCAGTCCATGGATACGAGCAGTACTTC
CSARLAGVPKPVHGYEQYF